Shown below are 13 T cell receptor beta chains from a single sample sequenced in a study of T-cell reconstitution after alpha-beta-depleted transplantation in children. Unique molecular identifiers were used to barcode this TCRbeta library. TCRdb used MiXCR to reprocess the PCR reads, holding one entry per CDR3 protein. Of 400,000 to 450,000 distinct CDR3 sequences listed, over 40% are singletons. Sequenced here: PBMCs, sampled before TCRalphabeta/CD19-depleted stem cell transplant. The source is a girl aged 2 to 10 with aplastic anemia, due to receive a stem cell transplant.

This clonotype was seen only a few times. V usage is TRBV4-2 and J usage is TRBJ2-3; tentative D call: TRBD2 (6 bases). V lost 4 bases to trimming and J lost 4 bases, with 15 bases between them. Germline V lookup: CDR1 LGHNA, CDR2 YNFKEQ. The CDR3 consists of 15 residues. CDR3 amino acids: CASSPVYSGSDTQYF. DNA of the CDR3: TGTGCCAGCAGCCCCGTCTATAGCGGCTCAGATACGCAGTATTTT.

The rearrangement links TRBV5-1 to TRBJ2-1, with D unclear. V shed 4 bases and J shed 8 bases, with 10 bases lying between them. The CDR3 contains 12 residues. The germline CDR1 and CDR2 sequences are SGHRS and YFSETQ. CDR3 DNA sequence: TGCGCCAGCAGCAGGATGGGCGATGAGCAGTTCTTC. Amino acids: CASSRMGDEQFF.

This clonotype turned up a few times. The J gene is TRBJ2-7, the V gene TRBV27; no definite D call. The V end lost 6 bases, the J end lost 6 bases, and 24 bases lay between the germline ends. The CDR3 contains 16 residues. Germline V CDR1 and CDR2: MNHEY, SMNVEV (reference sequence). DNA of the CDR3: TGTGCCAGCAGCTCCTTCATTCGGAAAGCAACAGCCGAGCAGTACTTC. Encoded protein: CASSSFIRKATAEQYF.

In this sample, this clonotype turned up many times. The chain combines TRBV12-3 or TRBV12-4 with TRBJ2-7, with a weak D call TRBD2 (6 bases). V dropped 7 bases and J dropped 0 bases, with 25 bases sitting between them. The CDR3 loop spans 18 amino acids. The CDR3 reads CASTPSLGLSGASYEQYF. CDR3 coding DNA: TGTGCCAGCACCCCTTCGTTGGGACTTAGTGGGGCCTCCTACGAGCAGTACTTC.

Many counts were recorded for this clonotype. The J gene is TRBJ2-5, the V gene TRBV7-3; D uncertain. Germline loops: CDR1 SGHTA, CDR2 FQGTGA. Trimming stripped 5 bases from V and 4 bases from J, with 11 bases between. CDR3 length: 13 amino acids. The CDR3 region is CASSADRGETQYF. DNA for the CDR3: TGTGCCAGCAGCGCCGATAGAGGAGAGACCCAGTACTTC.

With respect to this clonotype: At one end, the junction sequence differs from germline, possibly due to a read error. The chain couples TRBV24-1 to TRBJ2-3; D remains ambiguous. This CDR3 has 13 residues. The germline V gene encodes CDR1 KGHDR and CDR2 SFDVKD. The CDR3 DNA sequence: TGTTCCACCAGTGCCTTCAACTCCGATACGCAGTATTTT. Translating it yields CSTSAFNSDTQYF.

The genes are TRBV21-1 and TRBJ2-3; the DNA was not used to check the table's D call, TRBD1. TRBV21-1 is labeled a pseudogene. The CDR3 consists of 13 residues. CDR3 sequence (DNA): TGTGCCAGCAGTCAGGGCGAAGAAGATACGCAGTATTTT. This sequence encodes CASSQGEEDTQYF.

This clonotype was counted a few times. The CDR3 loop is CSARSGARRDRIGGYTF. In DNA form, the CDR3 reads TGCAGTGCTAGATCTGGGGCACGCAGGGATCGGATCGGTGGCTACACCTTC. This sequence joins TRBV20-1 and TRBJ1-2; D is possibly TRBD1 (5 bases). With 2 bases removed from V and 7 bases from J, the gap between germline ends came to 26 bases. This CDR3 spans 17 amino acids. The V gene's germline CDR1 is DFQATT and CDR2 SNEGSKA (reference sequence).

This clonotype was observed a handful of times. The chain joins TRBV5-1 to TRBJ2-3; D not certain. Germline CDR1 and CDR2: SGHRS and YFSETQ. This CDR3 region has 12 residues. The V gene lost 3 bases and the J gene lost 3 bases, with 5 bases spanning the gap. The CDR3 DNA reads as TGCGCCAGCAGCTATGCGACAGATACGCAGTATTTT. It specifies CASSYATDTQYF.

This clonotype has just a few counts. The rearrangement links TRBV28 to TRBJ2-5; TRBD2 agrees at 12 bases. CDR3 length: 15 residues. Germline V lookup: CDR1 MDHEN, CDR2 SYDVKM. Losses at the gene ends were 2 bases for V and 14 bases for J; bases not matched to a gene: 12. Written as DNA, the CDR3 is TGTGCCAGCAGTTTAGCGGGTCTAGCGGGAGGGGTCTTCTACTTC. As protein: CASSLAGLAGGVFYF.

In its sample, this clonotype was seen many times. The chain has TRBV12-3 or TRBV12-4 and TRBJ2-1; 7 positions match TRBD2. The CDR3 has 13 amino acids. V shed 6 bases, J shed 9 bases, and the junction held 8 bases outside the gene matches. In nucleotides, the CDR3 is TGTGCCAGCAGCCTTTCCGGCGGGGGTGAGCAGTTCTTC. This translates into CASSLSGGGEQFF.

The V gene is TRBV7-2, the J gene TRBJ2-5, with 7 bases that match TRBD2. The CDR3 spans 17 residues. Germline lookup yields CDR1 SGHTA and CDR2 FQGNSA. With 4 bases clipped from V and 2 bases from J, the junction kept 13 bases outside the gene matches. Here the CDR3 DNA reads TGTGCCAGCAGCTACCCCATGTTCGCGGGGGAGCAAGAGACCCAGTACTTC. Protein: CASSYPMFAGEQETQYF.

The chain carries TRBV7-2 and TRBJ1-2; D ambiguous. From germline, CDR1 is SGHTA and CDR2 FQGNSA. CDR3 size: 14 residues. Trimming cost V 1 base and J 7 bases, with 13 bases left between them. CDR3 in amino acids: CASSLVTSGGGYTF. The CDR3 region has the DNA TGTGCCAGCAGCTTAGTCACCAGCGGAGGTGGCTACACCTTC.